Listed here are 25 T cell receptor beta chains from one sample, sequenced in a study of T cell responses to AZD1222 COVID-19 vaccine. Profiling relied on immunoSEQ multiplex PCR, and the TCRdb table lists in-frame clones only, not all of them. The sample includes around 130,000 clones, 93% seen only once; the top ten take around 0.91%. Sequencing used peripheral blood, obtained on day 0 of AZD1222 vaccination. The source is an adult in good health.

The V call is TRBV15, the J call TRBJ1-3; 8 bases map to TRBD1. The J segment lost 3 bases and the V segment lost 1 base, leaving 8 bases of the junction unmatched. CDR3 size: 17 residues. Germline lookup yields CDR1 LNHNV and CDR2 YYDKDF (reference sequence). The CDR3 sequence: CATSRVGQGAFGNTIYF. CDR3 coding DNA: TGTGCCACCAGCAGAGTAGGGCAGGGGGCTTTTGGAAACACCATATATTTT.

The chain joins TRBV6-5 to TRBJ2-3; 10 nucleotides agree with TRBD1. The CDR3 is 16 amino acids. The V segment lost 2 bases and the J segment 4 bases; nucleotides outside the gene matches: 6. CDR1 is MNHEY and CDR2 is SVGAGI in the germline V gene. CDR3 sequence: CASSYPDGTGADTQYF. Written as DNA, the CDR3 is TGTGCCAGCAGTTACCCTGACGGGACAGGGGCAGATACGCAGTATTTT.

The chain is built from TRBV6-1 and TRBJ2-7, with 7 positions matching TRBD1. The J segment lost 3 bases and the V segment lost 6 bases, leaving 5 bases of the junction unmatched. Germline-derived CDR1 and CDR2 are MNHNS and SASEGT. CDR3 size: 13 residues. Written as DNA, the CDR3 is TGTGCCAGCAGCCCCGGGACAGTCTACGAGCAGTACTTC. Its translation is CASSPGTVYEQYF.

This rearrangement joins TRBV5-1 to TRBJ1-1, with 8 bases fitting TRBD1. The CDR3 contains 13 residues. In germline, CDR1 is SGHRS, CDR2 YFSETQ. V lost 0 bases, J lost 11 bases, and 6 bases stayed unmatched. The CDR3 loop is CASSLDGQGRAFF. As DNA, the CDR3 is TGCGCCAGCAGCTTGGACGGACAGGGAAGGGCTTTCTTT. Filled out from reference TRBV5-1 and TRBJ1-1, the complete variable domain reads KAGVTQTPRYLIKTRGQQVTLSCSPISGHRSVSWYQQTPGQGLQFLFEYFSETQRNKGNFPGRFSGRQFSNSRSEMNVSTLELGDSALYLCASSLDGQGRAFFGQGTRLTVV.

CDR3 in DNA: TGTGCCAGTAGTACGGGGACTGCAACTAATGAAAAACTGTTTTTT. As protein: CASSTGTATNEKLFF. J is TRBJ1-4 and V is TRBV19, with D tentatively TRBD1 (5 bases). V dropped 4 bases and J dropped 0 bases, with 9 bases sitting between them. The CDR3 contains 15 residues. The germline V gene encodes CDR1 LNHDA and CDR2 SQIVND (reference sequence).

The chain is built from TRBV5-1 and TRBJ1-1, with D maybe TRBD1 (5 bases). The CDR3 contains 14 residues. Looked up from germline, CDR1 is SGHRS and CDR2 is YFSETQ. Trimming took 3 bases from V and 0 from J, leaving 9 bases between them. CDR3: CASSSRTMNTEAFF. DNA of the CDR3: TGCGCCAGCAGCTCCAGGACAATGAACACTGAAGCTTTCTTT.

The rearrangement uses TRBV29-1 and TRBJ1-3, with a tentative D call TRBD1 (5 bases). CDR1 is SQVTM and CDR2 is ANQGSEA in the germline V gene. V was trimmed by 5 bases and J by 3 bases, leaving 11 bases between them. This CDR3 region has 13 residues. The CDR3 sequence is CSVRGIGGNTIYF. The CDR3 region has the DNA TGCAGCGTTCGGGGGATAGGTGGAAACACCATATATTTT.

The CDR3 region has the DNA TGTGCCAGCAGCTTAGGAGGCATTTCTAGCACAGATACGCAGTATTTT. Amino acid sequence: CASSLGGISSTDTQYF. The chain employs TRBV7-9 and TRBJ2-3; no firm D call. Per the germline V gene, CDR1 is SEHNR and CDR2 is FQNEAQ (reference sequence). The V and J ends lost 1 base and 0 bases respectively, with 11 bases between them. This CDR3 is 16 amino acids long.

The gene calls are TRBV7-2 and TRBJ1-1, with D possibly TRBD1 on 5 matching bases. CDR1 is SGHTA and CDR2 is FQGNSA in the germline V gene. V lost 1 base, J lost 0 bases, and 12 bases lay in between. The CDR3 is 16 residues long. The CDR3 bases are TGTGCCAGCAGCTTAGGCAGGGCTCCCATGAACACTGAAGCTTTCTTT. It is translated as CASSLGRAPMNTEAFF.

The chain employs TRBV2 and TRBJ2-3; TRBD1 aligns across 12 bases. Unmatched junction bases numbered 3, after V lost 7 bases and J lost 7 bases. This CDR3 spans 13 amino acids. Germline V gene lookup returns CDR1 SNHLY and CDR2 FYNNEI. CDR3 nucleotides: TGTGCCAGCACCGGGACAGGGGGCAATACGCAGTATTTT. Amino acids: CASTGTGGNTQYF.

This chain connects TRBV9 to TRBJ2-5; D gene ambiguous. CDR3 length: 13 amino acids. Trimming took 0 bases from V and 1 from J, leaving 4 bases between them. Looked up from germline, CDR1 is SGDLS and CDR2 is YYNGEE. CDR3 in amino acids: CASSVASQETQYF. The CDR3 DNA reads as TGTGCCAGCAGCGTAGCCAGCCAAGAGACCCAGTACTTC.

This clone rates as medium-sized. Here the CDR3 DNA reads TGTGCCAGCAGCTTAATGTCGGGGCCCGGGGAGCTGTTTTTT. Protein product: CASSLMSGPGELFF. This chain connects TRBV7-2 to TRBJ2-2, with D perhaps TRBD1 or TRBD2 (5 bases each). Trimming left V 2 bases short and J 6 bases short, with 10 bases between. Germline lookup yields CDR1 SGHTA and CDR2 FQGNSA. There are 14 residues in the CDR3.

V usage is TRBV11-2 and J usage is TRBJ1-1; D is ambiguous. There are 14 residues in the CDR3. Trimming took off 3 bases at V and 0 bases at J, with 8 bases between the two ends. Germline CDR1 SGHAT, CDR2 FQNNGV. As DNA, the CDR3 is TGTGCCAGCAGCTTGGGCGGGCTGAACACTGAAGCTTTCTTT. Translation: CASSLGGLNTEAFF.

The chain combines TRBV2 with TRBJ1-1; maybe TRBD1 (5 bases). There are 15 residues in the CDR3. V lost 7 bases and J 5 bases, leaving 20 bases between the germline ends. CDR1 is SNHLY, CDR2 FYNNEI, per germline. Here the CDR3 reads CASKLLQDRGTEAFF. CDR3 nucleotides: TGTGCCAGCAAGCTATTACAGGACCGAGGGACTGAAGCTTTCTTT.

The rearrangement joins TRBV2 to TRBJ1-6, with D unclear. The CDR3 runs 16 residues. Trimming removed 6 bases from V and 2 bases from J, with 14 bases in between. Germline CDR1 SNHLY, CDR2 FYNNEI. Here the CDR3 DNA reads TGTGCCAGCAGCAACGGGAGAGTGACCTATAATTCACCCCTCCACTTT. Translated, it gives CASSNGRVTYNSPLHF.

This rearrangement joins TRBV2 to TRBJ1-1; D ambiguous. There are 13 residues in the CDR3. Germline CDR1 reads SNHLY; CDR2 reads FYNNEI. Between the trimmed V and J ends, which lost 4 bases and 2 bases, there was a span of 8 bases. CDR3 amino acids: CASSVSANTEAFF. CDR3 DNA: TGTGCCAGCAGTGTGTCTGCAAACACTGAAGCTTTCTTT. The full variable domain, in which reference TRBV2 and TRBJ1-1 provide the parts outside the CDR3, is EPEVTQTPSHQVTQMGQEVILRCVPISNHLYFYWYRQILGQKVEFLVSFYNNEISEKSEIFDDQFSVERPDGSNFTLKIRSTKLEDSAMYFCASSVSANTEAFFGQGTRLTVV.

The chain joins TRBV7-9 to TRBJ1-4; D possibly corresponds to TRBD1 (6 bases). V was cut by 5 bases and J by 4 bases, with 11 bases left in between. The CDR3 is 14 amino acids. CDR1 and CDR2 from the germline V gene are SEHNR and FQNEAQ (reference sequence). The CDR3, as DNA: TGTGCCAGCAGCCTGGACAGTGATAATGAAAAACTGTTTTTT. Protein sequence: CASSLDSDNEKLFF.

This clone was found once. V gene TRBV7-9 combines with J gene TRBJ2-7; D could derive from TRBD1 or TRBD2 (5 bases each). This CDR3 is 12 amino acids long. Trimming cost V 6 bases and J 5 bases, with 11 bases left between them. Germline loops: CDR1 SEHNR, CDR2 FQNEAQ (reference sequence). As DNA, the CDR3 is TGTGCCAGCAGTGAGAGGGACCACGAGCAGTACTTC. Translating it yields CASSERDHEQYF.

This sequence joins TRBV3-1 (or the pseudogene TRBV3-2) and TRBJ1-3; D is ambiguous. There are 15 residues in the CDR3. V was shortened by 5 bases and J by 1 base, with 12 bases between the two germline ends. The V gene's germline CDR1 is LGHDT and CDR2 YNNKEL (reference sequence). CDR3 residues: CASSYMTVSGNTIYF. CDR3 nucleotide sequence: TGTGCCAGCAGCTACATGACGGTATCTGGAAACACCATATATTTT.

The chain couples TRBV5-1 to TRBJ1-1; D is perhaps TRBD1 (5 bases). The CDR3 loop spans 14 amino acids. CDR1 and CDR2 from the germline V gene are SGHRS and YFSETQ. Trimming shortened V by 0 bases and J by 4 bases, and 10 bases separated the two germline ends. CDR3 bases: TGCGCCAGCAGCTTGGTCCAGGGTGGCACTGAAGCTTTCTTT. Translating gives CASSLVQGGTEAFF. Full variable domain (rest looked up from reference TRBV5-1 and TRBJ1-1): KAGVTQTPRYLIKTRGQQVTLSCSPISGHRSVSWYQQTPGQGLQFLFEYFSETQRNKGNFPGRFSGRQFSNSRSEMNVSTLELGDSALYLCASSLVQGGTEAFFGQGTRLTVV.

CDR3 DNA: TGTGCCATCAGTGACGGGACAGCGGGCTCTGGGGCCAACGTCCTGACTTTC. Translating gives CAISDGTAGSGANVLTF. The V gene is TRBV10-3, the J gene TRBJ2-6; maybe TRBD1 (7 bases). CDR3 length: 17 residues. Germline V gene sequence: CDR1 ENHRY, CDR2 SYGVKD. V was clipped by 3 bases and J by 0 bases, with 12 bases between them.

The chain combines TRBV29-1 with TRBJ1-1; D is undetermined. There are 12 residues in the CDR3. V lost 4 bases and J 6 bases, leaving 12 bases between the germline ends. Germline V gene data show CDR1 as SQVTM and CDR2 as ANQGSEA. CDR3 bases: TGCAGCGTTGCGGGTGGGAGCGCTGAAGCTTTCTTT. Its translation is CSVAGGSAEAFF.

V and J are TRBV30 and TRBJ1-3; D is unclear. This CDR3 comprises 14 residues. From germline, CDR1 is GTSNPN and CDR2 SVGIG (reference sequence). V was trimmed by 4 bases and J by 0 bases, leaving 10 bases between them. DNA for the CDR3: TGTGCCTGGACTCTGGGTACCTCTGGAAACACCATATATTTT. It encodes CAWTLGTSGNTIYF.

This clone was seen only once. This chain uses TRBV10-1 with TRBJ2-2; TRBD1 or TRBD2 may be the D gene (5 bases each). The V gene lost 3 bases and the J gene lost 3 bases, with 32 bases spanning the gap. The CDR3 sequence is 22 residues long. Germline V lookup: CDR1 WNHNN, CDR2 SYGVQD (reference sequence). CDR3 loop: CASSERQTTNTGELVDTGELFF. The CDR3 bases are TGCGCCAGCAGTGAAAGACAGACCACGAACACCGGGGAGCTGGTGGACACCGGGGAGCTGTTTTTT.

This chain uses TRBV5-1 with TRBJ1-1, with D hard to call. The CDR3 has 13 amino acids. From germline, CDR1 is SGHRS and CDR2 YFSETQ. V was shortened by 1 base and J by 3 bases, with 7 bases between the two germline ends. The CDR3 DNA sequence: TGCGCCAGCAGCTTGACGGTATACACTGAAGCTTTCTTT. Translated: CASSLTVYTEAFF.